This entry describes one TCR beta chain. These data are taken from a study of shared clonotypes between healthy human individuals. Naive CD8 populations comprised CD45RO-negative cells positively selected for CCR7, excluding terminally differentiated effector memory CD45RA+ cells. Libraries were prepared by immunoSEQ multiplex PCR; TCRdb keeps only in-frame clonotypes and omits some of them. The sample has 800,000 to 950,000 clones, roughly 96% seen once. The CDR3 is made up of 17 amino acids. Germline lookup yields CDR1 LNHDA and CDR2 SQIVND (reference sequence). V lost 2 bases and J lost 2, with 13 bases in between.

Sequenced: naive CD8+ T cells sorted from blood. This sequence originates from a man aged 30 to 39 in good health. The chain links TRBV19 to TRBJ2-6, with D unresolved. CDR3: CASSISGPTAGANVLTF. DNA of the CDR3: TGTGCCAGTAGTATAAGTGGACCCACGGCTGGGGCCAACGTCCTGACTTTC.